What follows are 31 T cell receptor beta chains derived from one specimen sequenced in a study of blood T cell repertoires in COVID-19 (dated by TCRdb to 2018 to 2021). The protocol used for the library was the immunoSEQ multiplex PCR assay. TCRdb mirrors the immuneACCESS table, restricted to in-frame sequences. Some clones are absent from its copies; in checked studies, under half trace to an unresolved V gene, and the reason for the others is unknown. The sample table holds around 310,000 clones, of which over 85% were seen once. The ten largest clones represent over 9% of the sample. Sequenced sample: PBMCs or T cells enriched from blood (not recorded which). These receptors originate from a woman under 40 who had recovered from COVID-19.

V is TRBV21-1 and J is TRBJ2-5; the table gives TRBD2 as D, unverified against the DNA. TRBV21-1 is marked as a pseudogene. The CDR3 length is 15 residues. The CDR3 region has the DNA TGTGCCAGCAGCAAATATGGACTAGCTCGAGAGACCCAGTACTTC. It encodes CASSKYGLARETQYF.

The chain is built from TRBV19 and TRBJ2-7; TRBD1 might be the D (5 bases). V was clipped by 3 bases and J by 0 bases, with 15 bases between them. This CDR3 is built from 16 residues. CDR1 is LNHDA and CDR2 is SQIVND in the germline V gene (reference sequence). The CDR3 coding sequence is TGTGCCAGTAGTATTTGGGGCGCAGGAAGCTCCTACGAGCAGTACTTC. It translates to CASSIWGAGSSYEQYF.

This clone was detected once. This rearrangement joins TRBV7-6 to TRBJ1-1; 11 bases fit TRBD1. This CDR3 comprises 14 residues. The V gene's germline CDR1 is SGHVS and CDR2 FNYEAQ. The V segment lost 5 bases and the J segment 4 bases; nucleotides outside the gene matches: 3. The CDR3 loop is CASSVDRGLTEAFF. In nucleotides, the CDR3 is TGTGCCAGCAGCGTGGACAGGGGGCTCACTGAAGCTTTCTTT.

The chain joins TRBV10-1 to TRBJ2-5; maybe TRBD2 (5 bases). Germline lookup yields CDR1 WNHNN and CDR2 SYGVQD (reference sequence). The CDR3 extends over 13 amino acids. V gave up 3 bases and J gave up 7 bases, with 12 bases separating them. This chain's CDR3 is CASSERESGTQYF. DNA of the CDR3: TGCGCCAGCAGTGAACGCGAAAGCGGGACCCAGTACTTC.

This clone was recorded once. V usage is TRBV3-1 (or the pseudogene TRBV3-2) and J usage is TRBJ1-2, with D tentatively TRBD1 (5 bases). Trimming took off 4 bases at V and 6 bases at J, with 18 bases between the two ends. CDR3 length: 15 amino acids. CDR1 is LGHDT, CDR2 YNNKEL, per germline (reference sequence). The CDR3 nucleotides are TGTGCCAGCAGCCGTACCGGGACTCCTGCGCATGGCTACACCTTC. It translates to CASSRTGTPAHGYTF.

V and J are TRBV7-9 and TRBJ1-2, with 7 bases that match TRBD1. V shed 8 bases, J shed 0 bases, and the junction held 9 bases outside the gene matches. Germline V gene data show CDR1 as SEHNR and CDR2 as FQNEAQ (reference sequence). The CDR3 runs 15 residues. The CDR3 DNA follows: TGTGCCAGCGAACGGCGCACAGGGGCTAACTATGGCTACACCTTC. Translated, it gives CASERRTGANYGYTF.

V and J are TRBV30 and TRBJ2-1; 12 bases map to TRBD2. V shed 0 bases and J 7 bases; nucleotides not matched to a gene: 4. This CDR3 comprises 15 residues. Germline assignment: CDR1 GTSNPN and CDR2 SVGIG (reference sequence). The CDR3 DNA follows: TGTGCCTGGAGTGTAGGACTAGCGGGACAGAATGAGCAGTTCTTC. This translates into CAWSVGLAGQNEQFF.

This clone came up once. The rearrangement uses TRBV14 and TRBJ2-7; D is undetermined. V lost 0 bases and J 4 bases, leaving 10 bases between the germline ends. Looked up from germline, CDR1 is SGHDN and CDR2 is FVKESK. The CDR3 loop spans 14 amino acids. CDR3 region: CASSQDQQTYEQYF. CDR3 DNA sequence: TGTGCCAGCAGCCAAGATCAGCAGACATACGAGCAGTACTTC.

V is TRBV4-1 and J is TRBJ1-2; D possibly corresponds to TRBD1 (5 bases). This CDR3 is 16 amino acids long. Deletions cut 3 bases from V and 2 bases from J, with 16 bases between. Germline CDR1 is MGHRA and CDR2 is YSYEKL. The CDR3 sequence is CASSHTMDIPNYGYTF. The CDR3 DNA reads TGCGCCAGCAGCCATACCATGGACATACCCAACTATGGCTACACCTTC.

This clone was seen a single time. The rearrangement joins TRBV12-3 or TRBV12-4 to TRBJ2-2, with D unresolved. The V end was cut by 2 bases, the J end by 7 bases, with 5 bases between. This CDR3 is built from 12 residues. This CDR3 reads CASSLYNGELFF. The CDR3 coding sequence is TGTGCCAGCAGTTTATATAACGGGGAGCTGTTTTTT.

The chain links TRBV6-5 to TRBJ1-2; 7 bases are shared with TRBD1. V trimming: 5 bases; J trimming: 5 bases; junction bases outside the gene matches: 8. In germline, CDR1 is MNHEY, CDR2 SVGAGI. The CDR3 is made up of 14 amino acids. DNA for the CDR3: TGTGCCAGCAGTCCCAGACAGGGACCTTATGGCTACACCTTC. This gives the protein CASSPRQGPYGYTF.

CDR3 loop: CASGHTNTEAFF. DNA for the CDR3: TGTGCCAGCGGACACACAAACACTGAAGCTTTCTTT. This sequence joins TRBV12-3 or TRBV12-4 and TRBJ1-1; a weak D match, TRBD1 (5 bases). The CDR3 covers 12 residues. The ends were cut back, 8 bases at V and 2 bases at J, with 9 bases in the middle.

The chain links TRBV28 to TRBJ1-1, with D possibly being TRBD1 (6 bases). V was pared by 4 bases and J by 5 bases, with 20 bases between. In germline, CDR1 is MDHEN, CDR2 SYDVKM. This CDR3 is 16 amino acids long. The CDR3 region has the DNA TGTGCCAGCAGTTCCGCCCCAGGGGTCTCTGGAACTGAAGCTTTCTTT. Protein product: CASSSAPGVSGTEAFF.

The rearrangement uses TRBV25-1 and TRBJ2-7; D may be TRBD2 (6 bases). CDR1 and CDR2 (germline): MGHDK, SYGVNS. Trimming removed 5 bases from V and 4 bases from J, with 12 bases in between. This CDR3 has 13 residues. The CDR3 protein is CASSWSGDYEQYF. The CDR3 DNA reads as TGTGCCAGCAGTTGGTCGGGAGATTACGAGCAGTACTTC.

The V gene is TRBV10-3, the J gene TRBJ1-4, with 10 bases identical to TRBD1. V was clipped by 8 bases and J by 8 bases; unmatched bases: 5. Germline lookup yields CDR1 ENHRY and CDR2 SYGVKD. The CDR3 consists of 13 residues. CDR3 residues: CAIGQGDKEKLFF. Here the CDR3 DNA reads TGTGCCATCGGACAGGGGGATAAGGAAAAACTGTTTTTT.

The CDR3 sequence is CASSSSGGSDQPQHF. The CDR3 nucleotides read TGTGCCAGCAGTTCGTCGGGGGGGTCGGATCAGCCCCAGCATTTT. The J gene is TRBJ1-5, the V gene TRBV27, with D maybe TRBD1 (5 bases). V lost 4 bases, J lost 5 bases, and 15 bases lay in between. The CDR3 totals 15 residues. Germline V gives CDR1 MNHEY, CDR2 SMNVEV (reference sequence).

This clone appeared a few times. V is TRBV4-3 and J is TRBJ2-1, with 11 nucleotides matching TRBD2. The CDR3 totals 15 residues. With V trimmed by 4 bases and J by 3 bases, 2 bases remained unmatched. Germline CDR1 reads LGHNA; CDR2 reads YSLEER. DNA of the CDR3: TGCGCCAGCAGCCCTGGGACTAGCGGCTACAATGAGCAGTTCTTC. It yields the protein CASSPGTSGYNEQFF.

The CDR3 spells CASSLSPNGVDGELFF. CDR3 coding DNA: TGCGCCAGCAGCTTATCTCCCAACGGGGTTGACGGGGAGCTGTTTTTT. The gene calls are TRBV5-1 and TRBJ2-2, with a tentative D call TRBD2 (5 bases). The germline V gene encodes CDR1 SGHRS and CDR2 YFSETQ. Trimming took 2 bases from V and 7 from J, leaving 18 bases between them. This CDR3 contains 16 residues.

The CDR3 loop reads CASGLAQETQYF. The CDR3 bases are TGTGCCAGCGGGCTAGCCCAAGAGACCCAGTACTTC. V gene TRBV28 combines with J gene TRBJ2-5; D is perhaps TRBD2 (5 bases). Germline CDR1 is MDHEN and CDR2 is SYDVKM. V lost 8 bases and J lost 1, with 8 bases in between. CDR3 size: 12 residues.

This chain links TRBV6-1 with TRBJ2-6; D not certain. Trimming removed 4 bases from V and 0 bases from J, with 10 bases in between. CDR1 and CDR2 from the germline V gene are MNHNS and SASEGT. There are 16 residues in the CDR3. In DNA form, the CDR3 reads TGTGCCAGCAGTGGACAACGCCTCTCTGGGGCCAACGTCCTGACTTTC. This encodes CASSGQRLSGANVLTF.

The genes are TRBV6-6 and TRBJ1-1, with D perhaps matching TRBD1 (6 bases). V was clipped by 8 bases and J by 1 base, with 14 bases between them. In germline, CDR1 is MNHNY, CDR2 SVGAGI (reference sequence). This CDR3 spans 14 amino acids. CDR3 bases: TGTGCCAGCGTAACGGGACATCCGAACACTGAAGCTTTCTTT. It codes for CASVTGHPNTEAFF.

V and J are TRBV2 and TRBJ2-3; 12 nucleotides agree with TRBD2. Germline loops: CDR1 SNHLY, CDR2 FYNNEI. V trimming: 6 bases; J trimming: 4 bases; junction bases outside the gene matches: 8. The CDR3 covers 16 residues. CDR3 sequence (DNA): TGTGCCAGCAGCCAATCGACTAGCGGGAGCGCAGATACGCAGTATTTT. As protein: CASSQSTSGSADTQYF.

V gene TRBV5-5 combines with J gene TRBJ2-1; the D gene is possibly TRBD2 (5 bases). The length of the CDR3 is 15 residues. V was shortened by 6 bases and J by 7 bases, with 20 bases between the two germline ends. The V gene's germline CDR1 is SGHKS and CDR2 YYEKEE (reference sequence). The CDR3 region has the DNA TGTGCCAGCAACCCACTTGGGCTAGAGGGTAATGAGCAGTTCTTC. Translating it yields CASNPLGLEGNEQFF.

The genes are TRBV5-1 and TRBJ2-6; TRBD1 might be the D (6 bases). This CDR3 has 16 residues. The germline CDR1 and CDR2 sequences are SGHRS and YFSETQ. V was cut by 0 bases and J by 3 bases, with 10 bases left in between. DNA for the CDR3: TGCGCCAGCAGCTTGGAAACAGGGCTTGGGGCCAACGTCCTGACTTTC. Its protein is CASSLETGLGANVLTF.

The chain combines TRBV6-5 with TRBJ1-5; perhaps TRBD1 as D (5 bases). Germline V lookup: CDR1 MNHEY, CDR2 SVGAGI. With 0 bases removed from V and 3 bases from J, the gap between germline ends came to 9 bases. This CDR3 is 15 amino acids long. The CDR3 here is CASSYSQGTNQPQHF. The CDR3 DNA reads TGTGCCAGCAGTTACTCCCAGGGAACCAATCAGCCCCAGCATTTT.

The V gene is TRBV18, the J gene TRBJ1-4; D is possibly TRBD1 (5 bases). V shed 2 bases and J shed 5 bases, with 9 bases lying between them. The CDR3 extends over 14 amino acids. Germline V gene sequence: CDR1 KGHSH, CDR2 LQKENI. The CDR3 coding sequence is TGTGCCAGCTCACCAGGACAAAAGAATGAAAAACTGTTTTTT. Its protein is CASSPGQKNEKLFF.

The V call is TRBV27, the J call TRBJ1-1; TRBD1 matches at 7 bases. The CDR3 has 15 residues. V dropped 6 bases and J dropped 0; count of bases not matched to a gene: 7. The germline V gene encodes CDR1 MNHEY and CDR2 SMNVEV (reference sequence). CDR3 bases: TGTGCCAGCAGCCCAGCCGGGACAGTGAACACTGAAGCTTTCTTT. Translated, it gives CASSPAGTVNTEAFF.

The V call is TRBV9, the J call TRBJ2-1, with 7 bases aligning to TRBD1. V lost 1 base, J lost 1 base, and 2 bases stayed unmatched. The CDR3 runs 15 residues. Germline V gene lookup returns CDR1 SGDLS and CDR2 YYNGEE. The CDR3 spells CASSVSGGSYNEQFF. CDR3 sequence (DNA): TGTGCCAGCAGCGTATCAGGGGGTTCCTACAATGAGCAGTTCTTC.

The chain is built from TRBV19 and TRBJ2-7; a possible D gene is TRBD2 (6 bases). V lost 1 base and J lost 3, with 16 bases in between. The CDR3 loop spans 16 amino acids. CDR1 and CDR2 from the germline V gene are LNHDA and SQIVND (reference sequence). As DNA, the CDR3 is TGTGCCAGTAGTATAGCTTCCAGCGGGCAGTTCTACGAGCAGTACTTC. Its protein is CASSIASSGQFYEQYF.

Only one count was recorded for this clone. The chain is built from TRBV7-9 and TRBJ1-2, with D possibly TRBD1 on 6 matching bases. V shed 5 bases and J shed 4 bases, with 11 bases lying between them. Germline CDR1 SEHNR, CDR2 FQNEAQ (reference sequence). CDR3 length: 13 amino acids. CDR3 sequence: CASSAQGSYGYTF. CDR3 DNA: TGTGCCAGCAGCGCACAGGGTAGCTATGGCTACACCTTC.

This chain links TRBV6-5 with TRBJ2-5, with D maybe TRBD1 (6 bases). Per the germline V gene, CDR1 is MNHEY and CDR2 is SVGAGI. The CDR3 runs 14 residues. The ends were cut back, 7 bases at V and 7 bases at J, with 19 bases in the middle. The chain's CDR3 is CASKGNTGPGTQYF. DNA of the CDR3: TGTGCCAGCAAGGGCAATACAGGGCCGGGGACCCAGTACTTC.